These 24 T cell receptor beta chains originate from one sample sequenced in a study of cytomegalovirus exposure and HLA in healthy donors. Data came from immunoSEQ multiplex PCR; TCRdb stores just in-frame clones and leaves some out. The sample records some 170,000 clones, around 82% being singletons. Sequencing used PBMCs. All receptors derive from a man aged 25 to 45 in good health and CMV-seropositive.

This chain links TRBV10-3 with TRBJ1-2, with 8 bases identical to TRBD1. After removal of 7 bases from V and 8 bases from J, the junction contained 15 bases not matched to a gene. CDR1 ENHRY and CDR2 SYGVKD come from the germline V gene. The CDR3 spans 15 residues. This CDR3 reads CAITPDGQGVGGYTF. CDR3 nucleotide sequence: TGTGCCATCACCCCGGATGGACAGGGAGTAGGAGGCTACACCTTC.

This chain uses TRBV29-1 with TRBJ2-7; D is unclear. V was pared by 3 bases and J by 4 bases, with 7 bases between. Germline CDR1 and CDR2: SQVTM and ANQGSEA. This CDR3 is 11 amino acids long. The CDR3 region is CSVDNEYEQYF. As DNA, the CDR3 is TGCAGCGTTGACAACGAGTACGAGCAGTACTTC.

CDR3 loop: CASRALMNTEAFF. The CDR3 region has the DNA TGTGCCAGCAGGGCTTTGATGAACACTGAAGCTTTCTTT. V usage is TRBV7-9 and J usage is TRBJ1-1, with no clear D. CDR1 is SEHNR and CDR2 is FQNEAQ in the germline V gene (reference sequence). The V and J ends lost 6 bases and 0 bases respectively, with 8 bases between them. The CDR3 sequence is 13 residues long.

This clone was seen a few times. The chain has TRBV2 and TRBJ2-7; possible D gene TRBD1, 5 bases. From germline, CDR1 is SNHLY and CDR2 FYNNEI. The CDR3 runs 13 residues. Deletions cut 6 bases from V and 2 bases from J, with 11 bases between. The CDR3 loop reads CASSDSLAYEQYF. The CDR3 DNA follows: TGTGCCAGCAGCGACAGTCTCGCCTACGAGCAGTACTTC. The variable domain in full, with the rest retrieved from reference TRBV2 and TRBJ2-7, is EPEVTQTPSHQVTQMGQEVILRCVPISNHLYFYWYRQILGQKVEFLVSFYNNEISEKSEIFDDQFSVERPDGSNFTLKIRSTKLEDSAMYFCASSDSLAYEQYFGPGTRLTVT.

The J gene is TRBJ1-1, the V gene TRBV5-1; no firm D call. Deletions cut 4 bases from V and 0 bases from J, with 16 bases between. Germline CDR1 SGHRS, CDR2 YFSETQ. The CDR3 consists of 16 residues. The CDR3 DNA follows: TGCGCCAGCAGCCCCGATACGGGGAACATGAACACTGAAGCTTTCTTT. This codes for CASSPDTGNMNTEAFF.

CDR3 sequence reads: CASSRAQSKNIQYF. The DNA of the CDR3 is TGTGCCAGCTCACGAGCCCAAAGCAAAAACATTCAGTACTTC. This chain uses TRBV18 with TRBJ2-4; D remains ambiguous. V dropped 4 bases and J dropped 3 bases, with 10 bases sitting between them. This CDR3 is built from 14 residues. Germline CDR1 reads KGHSH; CDR2 reads LQKENI.

The rearrangement uses TRBV2 and TRBJ2-1; 7 nucleotides match TRBD2. The CDR3 contains 14 residues. With 7 bases clipped from V and 10 bases from J, the junction kept 13 bases outside the gene matches. Per germline, CDR1 SNHLY and CDR2 FYNNEI. CDR3 sequence (DNA): TGTGCCAGCATGAGTTCGGCGGGAGTAAGAGAGCAGTTCTTC. Residues: CASMSSAGVREQFF.

This clone was observed once. This chain uses TRBV4-1 with TRBJ1-5; maybe TRBD1 (5 bases). Germline V gene data show CDR1 as MGHRA and CDR2 as YSYEKL. V lost 0 bases to trimming and J lost 9 bases, with 12 bases between them. The CDR3 consists of 14 residues. The CDR3 loop reads CASSQDSGTWPQHF. The CDR3 nucleotides read TGCGCCAGCAGCCAAGATTCGGGGACTTGGCCCCAGCATTTT.

The chain carries TRBV18 and TRBJ2-7, with 8 bases fitting TRBD1. The CDR3 consists of 15 residues. Germline V lookup: CDR1 KGHSH, CDR2 LQKENI. V lost 6 bases to trimming and J lost 4 bases; unmatched junction nucleotides: 11. The CDR3 region is CASSPSRTGRYEQYF. CDR3 sequence (DNA): TGTGCCAGCTCTCCTTCTCGGACAGGGAGATACGAGCAGTACTTC.

J is TRBJ2-3 and V is TRBV19; D perhaps matches TRBD1 (6 bases). Trimming shortened V by 5 bases and J by 2 bases, and 17 bases separated the two germline ends. Germline CDR1 and CDR2: LNHDA and SQIVND (reference sequence). The CDR3 extends over 16 amino acids. CDR3 sequence reads: CASSPTNRVNTDTQYF. DNA of the CDR3: TGTGCCAGTAGTCCGACCAACAGGGTGAACACAGATACGCAGTATTTT.

The count of this clone is one. J is TRBJ2-7 and V is TRBV9, with D tentatively TRBD2 (6 bases). With 3 bases removed from V and 7 bases from J, the gap between germline ends came to 23 bases. Germline lookup yields CDR1 SGDLS and CDR2 YYNGEE. This CDR3 has 16 residues. In DNA form, the CDR3 reads TGTGCCAGCAGCGCCCATAAGACAGAGTGGGGGGAGGAGCAGTACTTC. Its translation is CASSAHKTEWGEEQYF.

The chain links TRBV5-1 to TRBJ1-4; 7 nucleotides align to TRBD1. Germline V gene sequence: CDR1 SGHRS, CDR2 YFSETQ. V was clipped by 7 bases and J by 6 bases; unmatched bases: 9. The CDR3 sequence is 14 residues long. CDR3 nucleotide sequence: TGCGCCAGCGGACAAACAGGGGAAGATGAAAAACTGTTTTTT. This translates into CASGQTGEDEKLFF.

This clone has a handful of counts. The CDR3 DNA reads as TGTGCCACCAGCAGAGACCTAGTCGGCGAGCAGTACTTC. Its translation is CATSRDLVGEQYF. The chain recombines TRBV15 with TRBJ2-7; D is ambiguous. CDR1 LNHNV and CDR2 YYDKDF come from the germline V gene (reference sequence). The germline V and J ends were trimmed by 0 bases and 6 bases, with 9 bases remaining between them. This CDR3 comprises 13 residues.

The CDR3 region is CASSHPGQGVSPLHF. In DNA form, the CDR3 reads TGTGCCAGCAGCCATCCGGGACAGGGGGTTTCACCCCTCCACTTT. The chain employs TRBV7-9 and TRBJ1-6, with 11 bases that match TRBD1. Germline assignment: CDR1 SEHNR and CDR2 FQNEAQ (reference sequence). The ends lost 5 bases at V and 9 bases at J; junction bases unmatched: 6. The CDR3 contains 15 residues. The entire variable domain, with the rest obtained from reference TRBV7-9 and TRBJ1-6, is as follows: DTGVSQNPRHKITKRGQNVTFRCDPISEHNRLYWYRQTLGQGPEFLTYFQNEAQLEKSRLLSDRFSAERPKGSFSTLEIQRTEQGDSAMYLCASSHPGQGVSPLHFGNGTRLTVT.

V is TRBV7-2 and J is TRBJ2-5; 8 bases are a match to TRBD1. The germline gives CDR1 SGHTA, CDR2 FQGNSA. The CDR3 extends over 14 amino acids. The ends lost 6 bases at V and 5 bases at J; junction bases unmatched: 8. CDR3 nucleotides: TGTGCCAGCAGTGGACAGGGAAACGGGGAGACCCAGTACTTC. Translating gives CASSGQGNGETQYF.

The CDR3 nucleotides read TGCGCCAGCAGCCAAGATGACTACTCCGCCTATGGCTACACCTTC. Its protein is CASSQDDYSAYGYTF. The chain carries TRBV4-1 and TRBJ1-2; D uncertain. V was shortened by 0 bases and J by 4 bases, with 12 bases between the two germline ends. The CDR3 covers 15 residues. CDR1 is MGHRA, CDR2 YSYEKL, per germline.

V gene TRBV10-3 combines with J gene TRBJ2-6, with D hard to call. Between the trimmed V and J ends, which lost 2 bases and 2 bases, there was a span of 10 bases. The CDR3 extends over 16 amino acids. Germline CDR1 is ENHRY and CDR2 is SYGVKD. The CDR3 DNA reads as TGTGCCATCAGTGAGACGGCCCAGGCTGGGGCCAACGTCCTGACTTTC. Encoded protein: CAISETAQAGANVLTF.

This chain connects TRBV12-5 to TRBJ2-3, with 7 bases identical to TRBD2. J lost 4 bases, V lost 3 bases, and 7 bases had no gene match. Looked up from germline, CDR1 is LGHNT and CDR2 is FRNRAP. CDR3 length: 15 residues. The chain's CDR3 is CASGFHAGEADTQYF. CDR3 bases: TGTGCTAGTGGTTTTCATGCGGGGGAGGCAGATACGCAGTATTTT.

The V call is TRBV7-3, the J call TRBJ2-1; D possibly corresponds to TRBD2 (6 bases). Germline V lookup: CDR1 SGHTA, CDR2 FQGTGA. V dropped 5 bases and J dropped 13 bases, with 18 bases sitting between them. This CDR3 has 13 residues. For the CDR3, the DNA is TGTGCCAGCAGCCGAAGCGAAGGGAGGCCCCAGTTCTTC. It yields the protein CASSRSEGRPQFF. The complete variable domain, with remaining parts taken from reference TRBV7-3 and TRBJ2-1, reads GAGVSQTPSNKVTEKGKYVELRCDPISGHTALYWYRQSLGQGPEFLIYFQGTGAADDSGLPNDRFFAVRPEGSVSTLKIQRTERGDSAVYLCASSRSEGRPQFFGPGTRLTVL.

The V gene is TRBV19, the J gene TRBJ2-1, with TRBD2 matching over 7 bases. The CDR3 is made up of 13 amino acids. V was pared by 6 bases and J by 5 bases, with 4 bases of the junction left unmatched. The germline V gene has CDR1 LNHDA and CDR2 SQIVND (reference sequence). The CDR3 DNA reads as TGTGCCAGTAGCTCACTAGCGCACAATGAGCAGTTCTTC. It yields the protein CASSSLAHNEQFF. The full variable domain, with the rest looked up from reference TRBV19 and TRBJ2-1, is DGGITQSPKYLFRKEGQNVTLSCEQNLNHDAMYWYRQDPGQGLRLIYYSQIVNDFQKGDIAEGYSVSREKKESFPLTVTSAQKNPTAFYLCASSSLAHNEQFFGPGTRLTVL.

This clone has a single count. The chain couples TRBV27 to TRBJ1-2; D is unclear. V lost 6 bases and J lost 5, with 19 bases in between. CDR1 is MNHEY and CDR2 is SMNVEV in the germline V gene (reference sequence). This CDR3 has 15 residues. The CDR3 is CASSPQGLSGYGYTF. The CDR3 nucleotides read TGTGCCAGCAGCCCCCAAGGACTCTCTGGGTATGGCTACACCTTC.

The chain carries TRBV27 and TRBJ1-2; 7 positions agree with TRBD1. J was trimmed by 8 bases and V by 5 bases; bases with no gene match: 8. CDR3 length equals 13 residues. Germline CDR1 reads MNHEY; CDR2 reads SMNVEV (reference sequence). The DNA of the CDR3 is TGTGCCAGCAGTCCCCGGGACAGCTTGGGCTACACCTTC. This translates into CASSPRDSLGYTF.

Details on this clone: A read error is possible here, since a much larger clone lies one base away. The chain uses TRBV7-6 and TRBJ2-2, with a weak D call TRBD2 (5 bases). The germline V and J ends were trimmed by 6 bases and 3 bases, with 8 bases remaining between them. The CDR3 runs 13 residues. Germline lookup yields CDR1 SGHVS and CDR2 FNYEAQ. CDR3 in DNA: TGTGCCAGCAGTGAGAGGGACACCGGGGAGCTGTTTTTT. The encoded protein is CASSERDTGELFF.

V usage is TRBV10-3 and J usage is TRBJ2-1, with 12 bases lining up with TRBD2. There are 15 residues in the CDR3. Germline CDR1 ENHRY, CDR2 SYGVKD. Trimming took 7 bases from V and 6 from J; bases not matched to a gene: 7. CDR3 sequence: CAITPTSGRFNEQFF. CDR3 nucleotide sequence: TGTGCCATCACCCCGACTAGCGGGAGATTCAATGAGCAGTTCTTC.